Listed below are T cell receptor beta chains from one sample, sequenced in a study of technical replicates of blood from a handful of donors. The method was immunoSEQ multiplex PCR; TCRdb's version includes in-frame clones alone and lacks a portion of them. The sample holds about 61,000 clones, more than 95% seen once. Material for sequencing was T cells isolated from PBMCs. The receptors here all came from a human donor in good health. CDR3s include the opening cysteine and the closing phenylalanine or tryptophan. Fields, in order: V gene, J gene, CDR3 protein.

TRBV7-2	TRBJ1-5	CASSRRDSNQPQHF
TRBV18	TRBJ2-1	CASSPSSGYYNEQFF
TRBV6-1	TRBJ2-3	CASSGLAGVSDTQYF
TRBV6-6	TRBJ1-5	CATRREGAGNQPQHF
TRBV5-1	TRBJ1-2	CASSLGQGADYGYTF
TRBV9	TRBJ2-7	CASSVEAHYPYEQYF
TRBV5-1	TRBJ2-4	CASSSQEVTGKNIQYF
TRBV10-1	TRBJ1-5	CASSSGQGWQPQHF
TRBV9	TRBJ1-2	CASSVSGGYGYTF
TRBV5-4	TRBJ2-7	CASSFGGGSWQYF
TRBV2	TRBJ2-1	CASSAPDSYNEQFF
TRBV10-1	TRBJ1-5	CASSPDRVQPQHF
TRBV14	TRBJ1-2	CASSPGTGLHFGYTF
TRBV5-6	TRBJ1-4	CASSLYVREDEKLFF
TRBV7-9	TRBJ2-7	CASSSDREVSYEQYF
TRBV5-6	TRBJ2-2	CASSLVGDWGELFF
TRBV5-4	TRBJ2-7	CASSGENGTGNYEQYF
TRBV28	TRBJ2-5	CASSLWAGPQETQYF
TRBV14	TRBJ1-1	CASSQGLLTEAFF
TRBV6-5	TRBJ1-3	CASSSGVSGNTIYF
TRBV27	TRBJ2-7	CASSLGTSGYYEQYF
TRBV6-4	TRBJ2-2	CASRDTGELFF
TRBV6-1	TRBJ2-1	CASSENHPVSSYNEQFF
TRBV7-6	TRBJ1-6	CASSSEQGARNSPLHF
TRBV6-1	TRBJ2-1	CASSDRRSSYNEQFF
TRBV10-1	TRBJ1-6	CASSGQWTGPFTLHF
TRBV18	TRBJ1-3	CASSPLASREAGNTIYF
TRBV18	TRBJ2-7	CASSPDRDEQYF
TRBV7-9	TRBJ2-7	CASSLAGQSEEQYF